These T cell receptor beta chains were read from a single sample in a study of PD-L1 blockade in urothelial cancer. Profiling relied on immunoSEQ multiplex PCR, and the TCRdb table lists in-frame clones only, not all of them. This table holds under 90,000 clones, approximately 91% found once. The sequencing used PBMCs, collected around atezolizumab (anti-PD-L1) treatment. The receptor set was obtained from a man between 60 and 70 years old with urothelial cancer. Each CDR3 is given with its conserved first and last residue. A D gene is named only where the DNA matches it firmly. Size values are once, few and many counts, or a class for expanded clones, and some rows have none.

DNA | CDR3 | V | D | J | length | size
TGTGCCAGCAGCTTAGCGCCGTTCGGCAGGGTCCACGAGCAGTACTTC | CASSLAPFGRVHEQYF | TRBV7-2 | NA | TRBJ2-7 | 16 | NA
TGTGCCAGCAGCTTAGAGACAGGGGGCGCGACTGAAGCTTTCTTT | CASSLETGGATEAFF | TRBV7-6 | TRBD1 | TRBJ1-1 | 15 | NA
TGTGCCAGCCAATCCGAAAAACTGTTTTTT | CASQSEKLFF | TRBV28 | NA | TRBJ1-4 | 10 | NA
TGTGCCAGCAGTTCCATAGCGGGGCAAGAGACCCAGTACTTC | CASSSIAGQETQYF | TRBV7-6 | TRBD2 | TRBJ2-5 | 14 | NA
TGTGCCAGCAGCTTATTTCCGACTAGCGGGGGACCTCGGACAGATACGCAGTATTTT | CASSLFPTSGGPRTDTQYF | TRBV7-2 | TRBD2 | TRBJ2-3 | 19 | NA
TGTGCCAGCAGCCTTCCTAGCGGAGTTCAAGAGACCCAGTACTTC | CASSLPSGVQETQYF | TRBV7-2 | TRBD2 | TRBJ2-5 | 15 | once
TGTGCCAGCAGCTACGAAAGGGACAGTTACTATGGCTACACCTTC | CASSYERDSYYGYTF | TRBV5-4 | TRBD1 | TRBJ1-2 | 15 | NA
TGTGCCTCGAGGACAGCAGACAGTTTTGGAGCTTTCTTT | CASRTADSFGAFF | TRBV10-3 | NA | TRBJ1-1 | 13 | NA
TGTGCCAGCAGTGATCAGGGGCAGGGCTACGAGCAGTACTTC | CASSDQGQGYEQYF | TRBV2 | NA | TRBJ2-7 | 14 | NA
TGTGCCAGCAGCTTCTATAGCGGGGGGGGCACAGATACGCAGTATTTT | CASSFYSGGGTDTQYF | TRBV5-6 | TRBD2 | TRBJ2-3 | 16 | NA
TGTGCCAGCAGCCCCACCGGGACAGATAAAGATACGCAGTATTTT | CASSPTGTDKDTQYF | TRBV9 | TRBD1 | TRBJ2-3 | 15 | once
TGTGCCAGCAGGACAACTAGCACCGCGAACACCGGGGAGCTGTTTTTT | CASRTTSTANTGELFF | TRBV11-2 | NA | TRBJ2-2 | 16 | NA
TGTGCCTGGAGGCCGTGGGACAGGGGCATGAACACTGAAGCTTTCTTT | CAWRPWDRGMNTEAFF | TRBV30 | TRBD1 | TRBJ1-1 | 16 | NA
TGTGCCAGCAGCACCCTGGCCTTGGTGGCTGGAAACACCATATATTTT | CASSTLALVAGNTIYF | TRBV9 | NA | TRBJ1-3 | 16 | NA
TGTGCCAGCAGTGAAGAGGGAGGGGGTGTGGGGTACGAGCAGTACTTC | CASSEEGGGVGYEQYF | TRBV2 | NA | TRBJ2-7 | 16 | NA
TGTGCCAGCAGTGAAGCAGGGGCGGACACTGAAGCTTTCTTT | CASSEAGADTEAFF | TRBV6-1 | NA | TRBJ1-1 | 14 | NA
TGTGCCAGCAGTCAGGGGAGGGACTATGGCTACACCTTC | CASSQGRDYGYTF | TRBV6-1 | NA | TRBJ1-2 | 13 | few
TGTGCCAGCAGTGAGGCAGGGGTACTTAACTATGGCTACACCTTC | CASSEAGVLNYGYTF | TRBV2 | NA | TRBJ1-2 | 15 | NA
TGTGCCAGCGAGTTACGAGCTAGCTACAATGAGCAGTTCTTC | CASELRASYNEQFF | TRBV2 | NA | TRBJ2-1 | 14 | NA
TGTGCCAGCAGCTCGCCAGCGGGGTTTGGCGTCTACGAGCAGTACTTC | CASSSPAGFGVYEQYF | TRBV11-1 | TRBD2 | TRBJ2-7 | 16 | NA
TGTGCCAGCAGCCAATTTCACGAGACTGAAGCTTTCTTT | CASSQFHETEAFF | TRBV14 | NA | TRBJ1-1 | 13 | NA
TGCGCCAGCAGTTACGGGATCCAAGAGACCCAGTACTTC | CASSYGIQETQYF | TRBV5-1 | NA | TRBJ2-5 | 13 | once
TGTGCCAGCAGCGTAGGGACAGTTTCCTACAATGAGCAGTTCTTC | CASSVGTVSYNEQFF | TRBV9 | NA | TRBJ2-1 | 15 | NA
TGTGCCAGCAGCCCTCGAGTCGGTTCAGCTTTCTTT | CASSPRVGSAFF | TRBV7-2 | NA | TRBJ1-1 | 12 | NA
TGTGCCAGCAGTTACCTAGCGGGGAACACCGGGGAGCTGTTTTTT | CASSYLAGNTGELFF | TRBV6-5 | TRBD2 | TRBJ2-2 | 15 | NA
TGTGCCAGTACCAGGGGGGACACGGCCGAGCAGTACTTC | CASTRGDTAEQYF | TRBV19 | NA | TRBJ2-7 | 13 | NA
TGCGCCAGCAGCCCTACACTAGCGGACCTAAACAATGAGCAGTTCTTC | CASSPTLADLNNEQFF | TRBV5-1 | TRBD2 | TRBJ2-1 | 16 | NA
TGTGCCAGCAGCTTTCGCAGGGGTGCTCGGTACGAGCAGTACTTC | CASSFRRGARYEQYF | TRBV5-4 | NA | TRBJ2-7 | 15 | NA
TGTGCCAGCAGCTCCCCGGACAGGGTCAGGAGGGATACGCAGTATTTT | CASSSPDRVRRDTQYF | TRBV7-2 | TRBD1 | TRBJ2-3 | 16 | NA
TGTGCCAGCAGTGATATAGGAGGGCTCGGTGTTGGCTACACCTTC | CASSDIGGLGVGYTF | TRBV2 | NA | TRBJ1-2 | 15 | NA
TGCGCCAGCAGCCAAGAAGAGGGATTAACTGAAGCTTTCTTT | CASSQEEGLTEAFF | TRBV4-3 | NA | TRBJ1-1 | 14 | NA
TGTGCCAGCAGCTTAGATTCTCGGTACAATCAGCCCCAGCATTTT | CASSLDSRYNQPQHF | TRBV7-9 | NA | TRBJ1-5 | 15 | NA
TGTGCCTGGAGGGTAGCGGGTTCCGGGCGGGAGCAGTACTTC | CAWRVAGSGREQYF | TRBV30 | TRBD2 | TRBJ2-7 | 14 | NA